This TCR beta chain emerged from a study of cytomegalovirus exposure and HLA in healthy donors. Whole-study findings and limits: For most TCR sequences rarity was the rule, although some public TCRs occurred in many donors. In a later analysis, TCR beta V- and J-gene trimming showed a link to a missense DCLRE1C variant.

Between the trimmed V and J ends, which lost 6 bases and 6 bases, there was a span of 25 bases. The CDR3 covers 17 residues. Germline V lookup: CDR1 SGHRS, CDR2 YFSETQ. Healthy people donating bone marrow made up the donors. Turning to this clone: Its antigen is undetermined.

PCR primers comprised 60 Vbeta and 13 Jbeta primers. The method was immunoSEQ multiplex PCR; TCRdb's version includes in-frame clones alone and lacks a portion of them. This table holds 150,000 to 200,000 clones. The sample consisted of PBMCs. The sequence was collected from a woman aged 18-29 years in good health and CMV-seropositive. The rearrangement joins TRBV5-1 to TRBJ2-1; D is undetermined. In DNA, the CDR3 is TGCGCCAGCACCCCGTTTGGCGGCAACGTCGGTGGCAATGAGCAGTTCTTC. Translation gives CASTPFGGNVGGNEQFF.